Below, 3 T cell receptor beta chains from the same sample are listed, as sequenced in a study of cytomegalovirus exposure and HLA in healthy donors (dated by TCRdb to about 2017). The method behind the library was the immunoSEQ multiplex PCR assay. The multiplex PCR relied on a mix of 60 forward primers for TCR Vbeta segments and 13 reverse primers for TCR Jbeta segments. The source is immuneACCESS, and TCRdb retained only in-frame sequences with V and J called. Part of the clones is not carried over; for the studies checked, unresolved V genes explain less than half of this, and the remainder is unexplained. The sample contains 140,000 to 150,000 clones, 84% of them found a single time. The ten most abundant clones make up roughly 2.5% of the sample. Sequenced sample: PBMCs. The source of these receptors is a boy between 2 and 10 years old in good health and CMV-seronegative.

The chain has TRBV27 and TRBJ2-7; possibly TRBD2 for D (6 bases). This CDR3 is built from 17 residues. V lost 5 bases to trimming and J lost 0 bases, with 20 bases between them. Germline-derived CDR1 and CDR2 are MNHEY and SMNVEV (reference sequence). The CDR3 DNA sequence: TGTGCCAGCAGTCCTCTGGGGTTCGGCGGGAACTCCTACGAGCAGTACTTC. The encoded protein is CASSPLGFGGNSYEQYF.

This clone was seen more than once but under ten times. The chain recombines TRBV7-9 with TRBJ2-1; 10 bases align to TRBD2. V was pared by 5 bases and J by 4 bases, with 8 bases of the junction left unmatched. Germline V gives CDR1 SEHNR, CDR2 FQNEAQ (reference sequence). CDR3 size: 16 residues. CDR3 in amino acids: CASSPTLAGVYNEQFF. CDR3 in DNA: TGTGCCAGCAGCCCAACCCTAGCGGGGGTATACAATGAGCAGTTCTTC.

This rearrangement joins TRBV25-1 to TRBJ2-6; possible D gene TRBD2, 5 bases. This CDR3 region has 16 residues. Germline V lookup: CDR1 MGHDK, CDR2 SYGVNS. V was pared by 3 bases and J by 0 bases, with 9 bases between. The chain's CDR3 is CASSDYRDSGANVLTF. Written as DNA, the CDR3 is TGTGCCAGCAGTGACTATCGGGACTCTGGGGCCAACGTCCTGACTTTC.